A selection of T cell receptor beta chains follows, all from one sample in a study of OX40 agonist ivuxolimab in advanced cancers. This table comes from immunoSEQ multiplex PCR, and its TCRdb copy is limited to in-frame clones, with some not included. The sample has some 24,000 clones; roughly 78% are singletons. The material sequenced was CD4+ or CD8+ T cells sorted from blood, taken in a trial of the OX40 agonist ivuxolimab. These receptor sequences come from an adult with an advanced solid tumor such as melanoma, head and neck, liver or kidney cancer. CDR3s include the opening cysteine and the closing phenylalanine or tryptophan. A D gene is named only where the DNA matches it firmly. A row's size may be missing; if present it is once, few, many or a size class.

V: TRBV25-1
J: TRBJ1-2
D: NA
size: NA
DNA: TGTGCCAGCTCCGACCCGGTTGGGGGGACCAACTATGGCTACACCTTC
CDR3: CASSDPVGGTNYGYTF

V: TRBV11-3
J: TRBJ2-1
D: NA
size: NA
DNA: TGTGCCAGCAGCGGGGACGGAAGGTTAAACAATGAGCAGTTCTTC
CDR3: CASSGDGRLNNEQFF

V: TRBV7-9
J: TRBJ2-3
D: TRBD2
size: NA
DNA: TGTGCCAGCAGCTTTAGAGCGGGAGGGAGCACAGATACGCAGTATTTT
CDR3: CASSFRAGGSTDTQYF

V: TRBV10-3
J: TRBJ1-1
D: TRBD1
size: NA
DNA: TGTGCCATCAGTCTGGACAGGGGGGACACTGAAGCTTTCTTT
CDR3: CAISLDRGDTEAFF

V: TRBV9
J: TRBJ1-6
D: TRBD1
size: NA
DNA: TGTGCCAGCAGCGTCCGACAGGGGCAAGATTCACCCCTCCACTTT
CDR3: CASSVRQGQDSPLHF

V: TRBV6-4
J: TRBJ2-3
D: NA
size: NA
DNA: TGTGCCAGCAGTGACGAGGGAACAGATACGCAGTATTTT
CDR3: CASSDEGTDTQYF

V: TRBV7-8
J: TRBJ2-3
D: NA
size: NA
DNA: TGTGCCAGCAGCTTACTGACGGGAAACACAGATACGCAGTATTTT
CDR3: CASSLLTGNTDTQYF

V: TRBV19
J: TRBJ2-7
D: NA
size: NA
DNA: TGTGCCAGTAGTTTGAACAGAGACTACGAGCAGTACTTC
CDR3: CASSLNRDYEQYF

V: TRBV7-2
J: TRBJ1-6
D: NA
size: NA
DNA: TGTGCCAGCAGCTTATTCAGGGCTTTCGGTAATTCACCCCTCCACTTT
CDR3: CASSLFRAFGNSPLHF

V: TRBV18
J: TRBJ1-1
D: NA
size: few
DNA: TGTGCCAGCTCAGGAGGGAGGGACACTGAAGCTTTCTTT
CDR3: CASSGGRDTEAFF

V: TRBV6-5
J: TRBJ2-5
D: NA
size: few
DNA: TGTGCCAGCAGTTACTCGAGACAGGTGGGACAAGAGACCCAGTACTTC
CDR3: CASSYSRQVGQETQYF

V: TRBV5-1
J: TRBJ2-4
D: NA
size: NA
DNA: TGCGCCAGCAGCCCTCTAGCGAGGGGGACTGCGAAAAACATTCAGTACTTC
CDR3: CASSPLARGTAKNIQYF

V: TRBV7-8
J: TRBJ1-1
D: NA
size: NA
DNA: TGTGCCAGCAGCTTAGCTTGGCCACTGAACACTGAAGCTTTCTTT
CDR3: CASSLAWPLNTEAFF